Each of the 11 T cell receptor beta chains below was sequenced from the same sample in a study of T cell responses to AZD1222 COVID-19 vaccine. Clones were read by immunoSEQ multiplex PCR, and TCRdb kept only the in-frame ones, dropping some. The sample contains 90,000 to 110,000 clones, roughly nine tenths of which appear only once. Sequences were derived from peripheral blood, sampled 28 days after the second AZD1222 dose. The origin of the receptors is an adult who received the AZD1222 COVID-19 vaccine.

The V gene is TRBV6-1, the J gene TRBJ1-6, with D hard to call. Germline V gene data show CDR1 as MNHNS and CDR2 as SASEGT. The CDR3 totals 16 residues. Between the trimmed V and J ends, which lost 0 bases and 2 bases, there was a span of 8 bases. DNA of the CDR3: TGTGCCAGCAGTGAAGCGCGAGAAACCTATAATTCACCCCTCCACTTT. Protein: CASSEARETYNSPLHF.

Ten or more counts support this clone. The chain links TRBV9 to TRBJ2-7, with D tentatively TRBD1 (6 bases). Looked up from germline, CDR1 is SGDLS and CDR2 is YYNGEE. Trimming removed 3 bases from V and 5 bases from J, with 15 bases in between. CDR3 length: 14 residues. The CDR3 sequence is CASSAGTKVNEQYF. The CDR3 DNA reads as TGTGCCAGCAGCGCCGGGACAAAGGTCAACGAGCAGTACTTC.

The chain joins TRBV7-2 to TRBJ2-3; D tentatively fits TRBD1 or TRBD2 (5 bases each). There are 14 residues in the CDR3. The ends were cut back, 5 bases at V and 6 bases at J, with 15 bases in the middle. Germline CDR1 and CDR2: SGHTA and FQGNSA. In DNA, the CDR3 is TGTGCCAGCAGCCCCCGGGACCCTCTGGATACGCAGTATTTT. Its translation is CASSPRDPLDTQYF.

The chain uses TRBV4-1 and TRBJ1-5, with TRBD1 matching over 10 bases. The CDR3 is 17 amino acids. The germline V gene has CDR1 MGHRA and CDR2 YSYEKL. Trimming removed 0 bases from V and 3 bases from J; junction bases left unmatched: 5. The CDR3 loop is CASSQEGTGEINQPQHF. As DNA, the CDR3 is TGCGCCAGCAGCCAAGAAGGGACAGGGGAAATCAATCAGCCCCAGCATTTT.

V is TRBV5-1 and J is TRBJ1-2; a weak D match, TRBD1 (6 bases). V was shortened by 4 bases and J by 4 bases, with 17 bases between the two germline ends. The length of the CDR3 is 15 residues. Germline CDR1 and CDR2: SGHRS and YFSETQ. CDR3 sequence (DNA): TGCGCCAGCAGCGGACCAGGGGCGGTGGGCTATGGCTACACCTTC. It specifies CASSGPGAVGYGYTF.

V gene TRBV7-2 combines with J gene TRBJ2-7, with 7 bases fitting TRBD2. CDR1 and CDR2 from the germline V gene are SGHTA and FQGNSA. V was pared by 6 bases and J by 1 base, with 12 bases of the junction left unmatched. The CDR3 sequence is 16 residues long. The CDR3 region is CASRQTLAGGSYEQYF. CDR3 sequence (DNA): TGTGCCAGCAGACAAACTTTAGCGGGCGGTTCCTACGAGCAGTACTTC.

This chain's CDR3 is CASIAGTGSTYEQYF. The DNA for the CDR3 is TGTGCCAGTATCGCCGGGACAGGATCAACCTACGAGCAGTACTTC. The chain couples TRBV19 to TRBJ2-7; TRBD1 aligns across 8 bases. The J segment lost 2 bases and the V segment lost 7 bases, leaving 10 bases of the junction unmatched. The germline gives CDR1 LNHDA, CDR2 SQIVND (reference sequence). CDR3 length equals 15 residues.

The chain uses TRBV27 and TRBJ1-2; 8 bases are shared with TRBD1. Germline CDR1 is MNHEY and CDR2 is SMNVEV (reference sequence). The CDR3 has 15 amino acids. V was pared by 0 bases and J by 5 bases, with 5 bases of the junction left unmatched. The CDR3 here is CASSLSGQGGYGYTF. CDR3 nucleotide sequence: TGTGCCAGCAGTTTATCCGGACAGGGTGGTTATGGCTACACCTTC.

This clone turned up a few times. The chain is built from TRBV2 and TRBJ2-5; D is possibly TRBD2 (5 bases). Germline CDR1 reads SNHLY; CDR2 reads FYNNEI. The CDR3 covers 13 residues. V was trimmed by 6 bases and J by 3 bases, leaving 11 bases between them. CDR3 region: CASSHGVEETQYF. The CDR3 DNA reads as TGTGCCAGCAGCCACGGGGTGGAAGAGACCCAGTACTTC.

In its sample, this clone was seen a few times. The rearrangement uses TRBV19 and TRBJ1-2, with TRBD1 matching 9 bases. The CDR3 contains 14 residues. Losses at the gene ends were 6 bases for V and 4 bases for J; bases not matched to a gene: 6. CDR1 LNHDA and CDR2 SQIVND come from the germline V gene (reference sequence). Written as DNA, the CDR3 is TGTGCCAGTAGACCGGGACAGGGAGCCTATGGCTACACCTTC. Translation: CASRPGQGAYGYTF.

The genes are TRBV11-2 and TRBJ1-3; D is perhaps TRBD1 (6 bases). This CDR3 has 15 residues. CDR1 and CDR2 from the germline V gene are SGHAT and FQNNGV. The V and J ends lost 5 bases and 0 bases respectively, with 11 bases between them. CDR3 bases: TGTGCCAGCAGCCGCGACAGGACCTCTGGAAACACCATATATTTT. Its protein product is CASSRDRTSGNTIYF.